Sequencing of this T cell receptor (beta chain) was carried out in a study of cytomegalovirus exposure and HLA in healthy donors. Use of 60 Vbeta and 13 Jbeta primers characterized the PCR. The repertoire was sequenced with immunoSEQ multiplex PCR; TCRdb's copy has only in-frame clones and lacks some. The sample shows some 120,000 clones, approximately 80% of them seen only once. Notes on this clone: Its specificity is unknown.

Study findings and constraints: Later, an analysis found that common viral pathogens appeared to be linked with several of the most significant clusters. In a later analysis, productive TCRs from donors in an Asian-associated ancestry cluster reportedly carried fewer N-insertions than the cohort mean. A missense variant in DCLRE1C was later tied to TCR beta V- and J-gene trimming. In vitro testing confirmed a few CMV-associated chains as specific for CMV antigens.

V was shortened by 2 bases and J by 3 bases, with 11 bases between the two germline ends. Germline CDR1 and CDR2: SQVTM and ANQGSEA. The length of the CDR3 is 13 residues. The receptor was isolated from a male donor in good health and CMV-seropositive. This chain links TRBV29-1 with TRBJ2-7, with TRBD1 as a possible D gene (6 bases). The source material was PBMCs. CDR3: CSVELLDSYEQYF. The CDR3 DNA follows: TGCAGCGTTGAACTTTTGGACAGCTACGAGCAGTACTTC.